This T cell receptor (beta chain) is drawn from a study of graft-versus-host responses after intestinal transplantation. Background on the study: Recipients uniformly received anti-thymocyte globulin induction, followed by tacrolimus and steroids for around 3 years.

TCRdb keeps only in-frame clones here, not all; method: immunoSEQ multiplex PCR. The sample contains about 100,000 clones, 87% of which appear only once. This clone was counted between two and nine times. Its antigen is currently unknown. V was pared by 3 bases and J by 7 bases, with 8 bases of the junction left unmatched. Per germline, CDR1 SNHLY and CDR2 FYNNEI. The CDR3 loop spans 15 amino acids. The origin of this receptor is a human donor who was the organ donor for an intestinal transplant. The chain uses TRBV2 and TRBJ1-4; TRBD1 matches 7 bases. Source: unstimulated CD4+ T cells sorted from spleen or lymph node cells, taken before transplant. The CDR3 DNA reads TGTGCCAGCAGTGACTGGCAGGGGGGCACTGAAAAACTGTTTTTT. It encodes CASSDWQGGTEKLFF.